These T cell receptor beta chains were read from a single sample in a study of T-cell memory formation after mild COVID-19. TCRdb itself ran the 5' RACE reads through MiXCR, one entry per CDR3 protein. Among about 560,000 distinct CDR3 sequences listed, approximately 18% were seen once. Sequencing was done on a sample of PBMCs or a T cell subset sorted from them (not recorded which). These receptors were obtained from an adult woman who had mild COVID-19 (a few samples of this study predate the infection). Cell type and time point are not known. The CDR3 runs from the conserved cysteine through the conserved F or W. Fields, in order: V gene, D gene, clone size, J gene, CDR3 DNA, CDR3 protein. The D gene is left open where the match is weak. Clone size is given for some rows only: seen once, a few or many times, or a class if the clone is expanded.

TRBV20-1	NA	many	TRBJ1-6	TGCAGTGCTAAAGAGGCAGGGTCCTATAATTCACCCCTCCACTTT	CSAKEAGSYNSPLHF
TRBV5-1	TRBD2	many	TRBJ2-1	TGCGCCAGCAGCTCGGGACTACCTTTAGATGAGCAGTTCTTC	CASSSGLPLDEQFF
TRBV6-5	TRBD2	NA	TRBJ2-1	TGTGCCAGCAGTCTAAAGCCGGGACTAGCGGTCTCCTACAATGAGCAGTTCTTC	CASSLKPGLAVSYNEQFF
TRBV6-1	TRBD1	few	TRBJ2-7	TGTGCCAGCAGGGACAGGGATACCTCCTACGAGCAGTACTTC	CASRDRDTSYEQYF
TRBV4-3	TRBD1	NA	TRBJ1-2	TGCGCCAGCGTCCTCTCTCTCGGACAGGCATCTTTGGTAGGCTACACCTTC	CASVLSLGQASLVGYTF
TRBV19	NA	NA	TRBJ2-1	TGTGCCAGTAGTATAGGTATTTCCTACAATGAGCAGTTCTTC	CASSIGISYNEQFF
TRBV20-1	TRBD1	NA	TRBJ1-3	TGCAGTGCTAAACGGGACAGTCAGGACACCATATATTTT	CSAKRDSQDTIYF
TRBV11-2	NA	NA	TRBJ2-3	TGTGCCAGCAGCTTAGGACGGGGCCCTCTAATTACAGATACGCAGTATTTT	CASSLGRGPLITDTQYF
TRBV29-1	TRBD2	few	TRBJ2-7	TGCAGCGTTTCAAGACTAGCGGGAGTCTCCTACGAGCAGTACTTC	CSVSRLAGVSYEQYF
TRBV24-1	NA	few	TRBJ1-2	TGTGCCACCAGTGAAACCGGGACGCCCATGGGAGGCTACACCTTC	CATSETGTPMGGYTF
TRBV29-1	NA	NA	TRBJ1-2	TGCAGCGTTGTCCAGGGCGAGAGCTATGGCTACACCTTC	CSVVQGESYGYTF
TRBV20-1	TRBD1	few	TRBJ1-4	TGCAGTGCTAGGATCCCGGACAGGGGGCAATTGTGGACTAATGAAAAACTGTTTTTT	CSARIPDRGQLWTNEKLFF
TRBV25-1	NA	NA	TRBJ1-5	TGTGCCAGCAGTGAAGAGGGCCCCCGGGAGCCCCAGCATTTT	CASSEEGPREPQHF
TRBV7-2	NA	few	TRBJ2-1	TGTGCCAGTATCTCCTTTAGAAGCTCCTACAATGAGCAGTTCTTC	CASISFRSSYNEQFF
TRBV24-1	TRBD2	many	TRBJ2-1	TGTGCCACCAGTGAGCCGGGACTAGCGGCAAAGAGCTCCTACAATGAGCAGTTCTTC	CATSEPGLAAKSSYNEQFF
TRBV6-6	TRBD2	NA	TRBJ2-3	TGTGCCAGCAGTTACGACCGCAGGCTAGCGGGGGGCCCTAGCACAGATACGCAGTATTTT	CASSYDRRLAGGPSTDTQYF
TRBV5-6	NA	few	TRBJ1-1	TGTGCCAGCAGCTTGGTTATAACAGCTAACACTGAAGCTTTCTTT	CASSLVITANTEAFF
TRBV30	TRBD2	NA	TRBJ2-1	TGTGCCTGGAGTGGAGTAGCGGGAGACACCAATGAGCAGTTCTTC	CAWSGVAGDTNEQFF
TRBV19	NA	few	TRBJ2-3	TGTGCCAGTAAGGACATCACAGATACGCAGTATTTT	CASKDITDTQYF
TRBV6-5	TRBD1	NA	TRBJ2-2	TGTGCCAGCTGGCCGGGACAGGGGGCCACCGGGGAGCTGTTTTTT	CASWPGQGATGELFF
TRBV5-6	NA	few	TRBJ1-2	TGTGCCAGCAGCTTGGTCCGAGGTTTTAATGGCTACACCTTC	CASSLVRGFNGYTF
TRBV29-1	NA	NA	TRBJ2-7	TGCAGCGTTGAAGAGCACGGCTCCTACGAGCAGTACTTC	CSVEEHGSYEQYF
TRBV12-3/TRBV12-4	NA	NA	TRBJ2-7	TGTGCCAGCAGGATGGGCAGGATTTCCTACGAGCAGTACTTC	CASRMGRISYEQYF
TRBV5-4	TRBD1	NA	TRBJ1-1	TGTGCCAGCACCTTAACAGGGGTTGGCACTGAAGCTTTCTTT	CASTLTGVGTEAFF
TRBV3-1	TRBD2	few	TRBJ2-5	TGTGCCAGCAGCCACAGACCCGGGACTAGCGGGGGGACCCGGGAGACCCAGTACTTC	CASSHRPGTSGGTRETQYF
TRBV4-1	NA	NA	TRBJ1-2	TGCGCCAGCAGCCAAGGGACGTCGGGCTATGGCTACACCTTC	CASSQGTSGYGYTF
TRBV11-2	NA	NA	TRBJ1-1	TGTGCCAGCAGCCTCAACCCCGGGACGTCTGAAGCTTTCTTT	CASSLNPGTSEAFF
TRBV4-1	TRBD2	NA	TRBJ2-1	TGCGCCAGCAGCCAGGAGATACTAGCGGGGGGGGCAAATGAGCAGTTCTTC	CASSQEILAGGANEQFF
TRBV7-8	NA	NA	TRBJ1-5	TGTGCCAGCAGCTTATCCAGCCATAGCAATCAGCCCCAGCATTTT	CASSLSSHSNQPQHF
TRBV19	TRBD1	few	TRBJ2-7	TGTGCCAGTACCGCAGGACAGGGATCCTACGAGCAGTACTTC	CASTAGQGSYEQYF
TRBV20-1	NA	NA	TRBJ2-1	TGCAGTGTCAGGGCCTACAATGAGCAGTTCTTC	CSVRAYNEQFF
TRBV12-3/TRBV12-4	NA	NA	TRBJ1-3	TGTGCCAGCAGCCCTACAGTTTCTGGAAACACCATATATTTT	CASSPTVSGNTIYF
TRBV5-1	NA	few	TRBJ1-1	TGCGCCAGCAGCCCCGATTGGGCCGTATCGAACACTGAAGCTTTCTTT	CASSPDWAVSNTEAFF
TRBV6-5	NA	NA	TRBJ2-1	TGTGCCAGCAGTTACCGTGGGGGCCAGGATGAGCAGTTCTTC	CASSYRGGQDEQFF
TRBV11-2	NA	NA	TRBJ2-7	TGTGCCAGCAGCTCACAACAGGGAGGGACCTACGAGCAGTACTTC	CASSSQQGGTYEQYF
TRBV3-1	TRBD2	NA	TRBJ2-1	TGTGCCAGCAGCCTTACGGGGGGGCTAGCAAATGAGCAGTTCTTC	CASSLTGGLANEQFF
TRBV7-7	TRBD2	NA	TRBJ2-7	TGTGCTAGCAGCCCGGGACTAGCGGGTACAGCCTACGAGCAGTACTTC	CASSPGLAGTAYEQYF
TRBV7-2	NA	NA	TRBJ2-2	TGTGCCAGCAGCTTGAACCCGGGGATCGGGGAGCTGTTTTTT	CASSLNPGIGELFF
TRBV24-1	TRBD2	many	TRBJ2-7	TGTGCCACCAGTGATGCGGGAGGGCTCGCCTACGAGCAGTACTTC	CATSDAGGLAYEQYF
TRBV10-3	NA	NA	TRBJ2-1	TGTGCCATCAGGGCCAAGCTCTACAATGAGCAGTTCTTC	CAIRAKLYNEQFF
TRBV12-3/TRBV12-4	TRBD2	few	TRBJ2-7	TGTGCCAGCAGTCAACGGACTAGCGGGAGGTACGAGCAGTACTTC	CASSQRTSGRYEQYF
TRBV5-6	TRBD2	NA	TRBJ2-3	TGTGCCAGTCTTCCGGGACTAAGCACAGATACGCAGTATTTT	CASLPGLSTDTQYF
TRBV7-2	NA	few	TRBJ1-1	TGTGCCAGCAGCGCACAGGGAGGTGCTGAAGCTTTCTTT	CASSAQGGAEAFF
TRBV7-9	NA	many	TRBJ2-1	TGTGCCAGCAGCTTAGAAGTGAGGCAGGCCGGTCGGAATGAGCAGTTCTTC	CASSLEVRQAGRNEQFF
TRBV6-5	NA	many	TRBJ2-7	TGTGCCAGCAGGCGAGGACACCTCCTCGCGCACGAGCAGTACTTC	CASRRGHLLAHEQYF
TRBV7-9	TRBD1	few	TRBJ2-7	TGTGCCAGCAGCTTAGGCCGGGACAGGAGCTCCTACGAGCAGTACTTC	CASSLGRDRSSYEQYF